This is a list of T cell receptor beta chains from one sample in a study of cytomegalovirus exposure and HLA in healthy donors. The protocol was immunoSEQ multiplex PCR, while the TCRdb copy is restricted to in-frame clones and leaves out a portion. Seen here are roughly 100,000 clones, about 81% observed once, and the top ten hold around 1.3%. The material sequenced was PBMCs. The receptor set was obtained from a man younger than 40 in good health and CMV-seronegative. Each CDR3 is given with its conserved first and last residue. The D gene is left open where the match is weak. Rows may omit the clone size; those that give it use once, few, many or a size class.

>NA|TRBD2|16|TRBJ2-2|TRBV6-1
CASSEFSGSGGGELFF
TGTGCCAGCAGTGAGTTTAGCGGGAGCGGCGGCGGGGAGCTGTTTTTT
>NA|NA|16|TRBJ1-3|TRBV5-6
CASSLAAQSSGNTIYF
TGTGCCAGCAGCTTGGCCGCACAGAGCTCTGGAAACACCATATATTTT
>NA|TRBD1|15|TRBJ2-4|TRBV27
CASSLDAGTENIQYF
TGTGCCAGCAGTTTAGACGCCGGGACAGAAAACATTCAGTACTTC
>NA|TRBD2|15|TRBJ2-3|TRBV7-7
CASSLRAGAPDTQYF
TGTGCCAGCAGCCTACGAGCGGGAGCGCCAGATACGCAGTATTTT
>NA|NA|12|TRBJ1-1|TRBV7-9
CAEGGSNTEAFF
TGTGCGGAAGGGGGATCCAACACTGAAGCTTTCTTT
>NA|NA|13|TRBJ1-1|TRBV7-9
CASSSTENTEAFF
TGTGCCAGCAGCTCGACAGAGAACACTGAAGCTTTCTTT
>NA|TRBD1|14|TRBJ2-7|TRBV27
CASRQGQGSYEQYF
TGTGCCAGCAGACAAGGACAGGGTTCCTACGAGCAGTACTTC
>NA|TRBD2|15|TRBJ2-2|TRBV5-4
CASSFQRERGSELFF
TGTGCCAGCAGCTTTCAGCGGGAGAGGGGTTCGGAGCTGTTTTTT
>NA|NA|14|TRBJ1-2|TRBV2
CASRGGFLNYGYTF
TGTGCCAGCAGGGGGGGATTCCTTAACTATGGCTACACCTTC
>few|TRBD2|13|TRBJ2-5|TRBV9
CASRREGVETQYF
TGTGCCAGCAGGCGGGAGGGCGTAGAGACCCAGTACTTC
>once|TRBD1|15|TRBJ2-1|TRBV6-5
CASTTGQGLGNEQFF
TGTGCCAGCACCACAGGACAGGGGCTAGGCAATGAGCAGTTCTTC
>NA|NA|14|TRBJ2-7|TRBV11-2
CASSLPGHRAEQYF
TGTGCCAGCAGCTTGCCGGGACACCGAGCCGAGCAGTACTTC
>NA|NA|16|TRBJ2-2|TRBV19
CASSMGYTDSGGELFF
TGTGCCAGTAGTATGGGTTACACGGACTCTGGCGGGGAGCTGTTTTTT
>NA|NA|15|TRBJ1-4|TRBV6-5
CASTYGGATNEKLFF
TGTGCCAGCACCTACGGGGGAGCAACTAATGAAAAACTGTTTTTT
>NA|NA|13|TRBJ1-2|TRBV6-5
CASSRGGNYGYTF
TGTGCCAGCAGTCGGGGGGGAAACTATGGCTACACCTTC
>NA|NA|15|TRBJ2-3|TRBV5-1
CASRQGGISGDTQYF
TGCGCCAGCAGGCAGGGGGGTATTAGCGGAGATACGCAGTATTTT
>NA|NA|13|TRBJ1-5|TRBV7-9
CASSPGVNQPQHF
TGTGCCAGCAGCCCGGGGGTTAATCAGCCCCAGCATTTT
>once|NA|14|TRBJ1-3|TRBV2
CASSEGHSGNTIYF
TGTGCCAGCAGTGAGGGCCACTCTGGTAACACCATATATTTT
>NA|NA|15|TRBJ1-2|TRBV7-9
CASSLGGQPLYGYTF
TGTGCCAGCAGCTTAGGAGGACAGCCCCTCTATGGCTACACCTTC
>NA|NA|15|TRBJ2-4|TRBV27
CASREGGLSKNIQYF
TGTGCCAGCAGGGAAGGGGGTTTGTCCAAAAACATTCAGTACTTC
>NA|NA|16|TRBJ1-3|TRBV5-1
CASSPVGRGSGNTIYF
TGCGCCAGCAGTCCCGTTGGTCGGGGATCTGGAAACACCATATATTTT
>NA|TRBD2|15|TRBJ2-7|TRBV28
CASSLTSGMSYEQYF
TGTGCCAGCAGTTTGACTAGCGGGATGAGTTACGAGCAGTACTTC
>NA|NA|14|TRBJ2-2|TRBV6-4
CASSESANTGELFF
TGTGCCAGCAGTGAATCAGCGAACACCGGGGAGCTGTTTTTT
>NA|NA|15|TRBJ1-2|TRBV9
CASSPSGGSNYGYTF
TGTGCCAGCAGCCCAAGCGGTGGTTCGAACTATGGCTACACCTTC
>NA|NA|12|TRBJ1-2|TRBV7-9
CASSFERRDYTF
TGTGCCAGCAGCTTTGAACGGAGGGACTACACCTTC
>NA|NA|15|TRBJ2-7|TRBV6-1
CASRTPGALSYEQYF
TGTGCCAGCAGAACGCCGGGAGCCCTATCCTACGAGCAGTACTTC
>NA|TRBD1|14|TRBJ1-2|TRBV7-6
CASSPDRGTYGYTF
TGTGCCAGCAGCCCGGACAGGGGGACCTATGGCTACACCTTC
>NA|TRBD1|14|TRBJ1-1|TRBV28
CASRSTGGEFEAFF
TGTGCCAGCAGGTCGACAGGGGGCGAATTTGAAGCTTTCTTT
>NA|NA|14|TRBJ1-4|TRBV9
CASSVRQGNEKLFF
TGTGCCAGCAGCGTTAGGCAGGGGAATGAAAAACTGTTTTTT
>NA|NA|13|TRBJ1-4|TRBV6-5
CASSYSQNEKLFF
TGTGCCAGCAGTTACTCGCAGAATGAAAAACTGTTTTTT
>once|TRBD1|16|TRBJ2-3|TRBV13
CASGETGGRRSSTQYF
TGTGCCAGCGGCGAGACAGGGGGCCGTAGGTCGAGTACGCAGTATTTT
>NA|NA|15|TRBJ2-3|TRBV6-1
CASYGLTKTGDTQYF
TGTGCCAGCTACGGCTTGACGAAGACAGGAGATACGCAGTATTTT